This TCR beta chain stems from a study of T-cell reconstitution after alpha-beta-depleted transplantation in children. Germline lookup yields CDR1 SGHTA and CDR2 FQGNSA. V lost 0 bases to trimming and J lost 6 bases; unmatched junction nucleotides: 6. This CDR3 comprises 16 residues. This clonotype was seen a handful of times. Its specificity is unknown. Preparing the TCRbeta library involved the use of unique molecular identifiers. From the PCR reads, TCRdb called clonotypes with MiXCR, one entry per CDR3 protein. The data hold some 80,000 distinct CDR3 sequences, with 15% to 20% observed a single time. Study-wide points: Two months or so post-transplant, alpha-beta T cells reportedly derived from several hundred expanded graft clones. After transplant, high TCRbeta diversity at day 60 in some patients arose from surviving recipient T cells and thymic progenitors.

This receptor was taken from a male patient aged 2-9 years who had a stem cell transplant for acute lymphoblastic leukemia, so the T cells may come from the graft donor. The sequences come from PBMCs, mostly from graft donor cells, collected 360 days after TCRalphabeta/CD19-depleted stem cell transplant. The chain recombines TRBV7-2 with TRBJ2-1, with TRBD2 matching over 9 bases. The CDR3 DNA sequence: TGTGCCAGCAGCTTAGCCGGGACTAGCAGGATCAATGAGCAGTTCTTC. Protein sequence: CASSLAGTSRINEQFF. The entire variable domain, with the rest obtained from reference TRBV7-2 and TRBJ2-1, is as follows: GAGVSQSPSNKVTEKGKDVELRCDPISGHTALYWYRQSLGQGLEFLIYFQGNSAPDKSGLPSDRFSAERTGGSVSTLTIQRTQQEDSAVYLCASSLAGTSRINEQFFGPGTRLTVL.